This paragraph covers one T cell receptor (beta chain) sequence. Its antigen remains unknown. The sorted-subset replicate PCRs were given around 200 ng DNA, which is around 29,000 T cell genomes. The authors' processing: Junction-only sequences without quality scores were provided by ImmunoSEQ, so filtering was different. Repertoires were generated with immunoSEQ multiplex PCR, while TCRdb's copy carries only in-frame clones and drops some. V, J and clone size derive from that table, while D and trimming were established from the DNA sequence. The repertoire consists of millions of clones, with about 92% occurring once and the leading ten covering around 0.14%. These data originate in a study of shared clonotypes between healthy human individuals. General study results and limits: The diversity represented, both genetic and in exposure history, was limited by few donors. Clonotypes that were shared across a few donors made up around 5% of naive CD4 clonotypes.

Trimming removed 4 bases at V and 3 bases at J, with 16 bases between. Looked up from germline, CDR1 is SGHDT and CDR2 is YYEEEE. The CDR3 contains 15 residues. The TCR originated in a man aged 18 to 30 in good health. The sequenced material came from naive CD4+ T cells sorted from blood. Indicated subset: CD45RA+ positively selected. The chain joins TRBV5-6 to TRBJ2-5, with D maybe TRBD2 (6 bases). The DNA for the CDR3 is TGTGCCAGCAGCCAGCTTGGTCGGGGGAAAGAGACCCAGTACTTC. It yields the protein CASSQLGRGKETQYF.